The present T cell receptor beta chain was sequenced within a study of T cells in Graves' hyperthyroidism and ophthalmopathy. At the level of the study: Peripheral blood specimens were obtained at initial diagnosis, prior to any treatment.

In this sample, this clonotype turned up many times. RNA transcripts were the template for amplifying TCR beta CDR3 regions. The HTBI primer set drove a first-round RT-PCR of the TCR CDR3. TCRdb analysed the multiplex PCR reads with MiXCR anew, one entry per CDR3 protein. The sample has 300,000 or so distinct CDR3 sequences, roughly 17% seen once. Patients aged 18 to 65 had newly diagnosed hyperthyroidism of under 2 months' duration. Patients with uncontrolled infections, other autoimmune diseases, pregnancy or lactation were excluded. V gave up 4 bases and J gave up 0 bases; unmatched junction bases: 4. CDR3 size: 16 residues. Germline V gene data show CDR1 as SEHNR and CDR2 as FQNEAQ (reference sequence).

This TCR derives from a man aged 25-45 years with Graves' hyperthyroidism. The V call is TRBV7-9, the J call TRBJ2-3; 10 bases match TRBD1. The material sequenced was blood. CDR3 DNA: TGTGCCAGCAGCTCAAGACAGGGGGCTAGCACAGATACGCAGTATTTT. Amino acids: CASSSRQGASTDTQYF.